Sequencing of this T cell receptor beta chain was carried out in a study of blood T cell repertoires in COVID-19 (dated by TCRdb to 2020 to 2021). For the wider study: The collaborator samples originated in the United States, Italy and Spain and spanned the acute and convalescent phases of COVID-19. The prospective study material was composed of cDNA or gDNA derived from T cells, B-cell-depleted T cells, or PBMCs. The dataset comprised deeply sampled blood TCRbeta repertoires from subjects exposed to, actively infected with, or recovered from COVID-19. The repertoires were released in a freely available public database intended as a resource for research on the immune response to SARS-CoV-2. The samples were drawn from the first 160 participants of the ongoing ImmuneRACE study and from about 1,200 subjects provided by 6 global collaborators. The sample metadata nearly always contained a de-identified subject ID, COVID-19 status, age in years and sex. Where HLA class I and class II types were available, the types were taken from metadata supplied by the sample provider, not from assay-based typing. Results the study describes overall, beyond this receptor: Clinical and demographic metadata were provided uncurated, with the amount varying by source and participant.

Notes on this clone: Its binding antigen is unknown. Base qualities are missing; no much larger clone stands one base away.

A second Seattle source provided samples from volunteer blood donors who had recovered from COVID-19. The collaborating institutions used their own protocols to collect whole blood in K2EDTA tubes. Collaborator samples were shipped for TCRbeta analysis as frozen whole blood, isolated PBMCs, or DNA extracted from either sample type. TCRbeta CDR3 regions were amplified from genomic DNA using the immunoSEQ Assay, a bias-controlled multiplex PCR. For the original study's pipeline: The number of nucleated cells in each sample was estimated by amplification of reference gene primers within the assay. To quantify the absolute abundance of each unique TCRbeta CDR3 rearrangement, sequence reads were collapsed and filtered. For each sample, productive Simpson clonality was calculated as the square root of Simpson's diversity index over productive rearrangements. The immuneACCESS repertoire file appears here via TCRdb, limited to in-frame rearrangements. These files lack a portion of the clones; in checked studies, under half of the deficit traces to unresolved V genes, and the cause of the others is not known. The D gene and trimming were derived from the DNA, and the V and J assignments and clone size from that table. This sample comprises about 250,000 clones, approximately 90% of them detected only once. 0.99% of the sample is held by the ten biggest clonotypes.

The sequenced sample was peripheral blood. The clonotype was recovered from a woman aged 35 to 49 who had recovered from COVID-19.

The sequenced DNA is TGTGCCAGCAGGTCCCTGGGGGGGTCTAATGAAAAACTGTTTTTT. Its protein product is CASRSLGGSNEKLFF. The chain couples TRBV6-5 to TRBJ1-4, with TRBD1 as a weak D call on 5 bases. A distance of 14 bases separates the germline ends of V and J, which lose 6 bases and 3 bases respectively. The CDR3 goes from the cysteine to the phenylalanine over 15 residues. This entry keeps only the CDR3 DNA: 45 bases, framed from base 1. The germline V gene encodes CDR1 MNHEY and CDR2 SVGAGI.